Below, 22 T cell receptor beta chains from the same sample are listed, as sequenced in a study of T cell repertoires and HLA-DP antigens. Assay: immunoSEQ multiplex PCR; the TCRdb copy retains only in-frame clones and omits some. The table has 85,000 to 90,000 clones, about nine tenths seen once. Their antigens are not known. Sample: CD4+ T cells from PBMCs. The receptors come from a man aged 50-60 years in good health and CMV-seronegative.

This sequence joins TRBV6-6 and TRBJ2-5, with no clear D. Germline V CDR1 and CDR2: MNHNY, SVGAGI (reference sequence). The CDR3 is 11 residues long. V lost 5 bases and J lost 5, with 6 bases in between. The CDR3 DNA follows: TGTGCCAGCAGTAATATGGAGACCCAGTACTTC. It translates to CASSNMETQYF.

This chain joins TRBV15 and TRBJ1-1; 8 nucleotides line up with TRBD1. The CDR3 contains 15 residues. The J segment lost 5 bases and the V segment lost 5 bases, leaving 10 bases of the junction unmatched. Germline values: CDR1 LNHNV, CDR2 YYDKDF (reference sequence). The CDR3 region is CATSGVGQGLTEAFF. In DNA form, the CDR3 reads TGTGCCACCAGCGGAGTCGGACAGGGATTGACTGAAGCTTTCTTT.

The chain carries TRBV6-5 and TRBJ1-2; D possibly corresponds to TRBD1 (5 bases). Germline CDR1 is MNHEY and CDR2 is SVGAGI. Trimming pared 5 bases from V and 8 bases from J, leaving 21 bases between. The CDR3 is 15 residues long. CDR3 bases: TGTGCCAGCAGTCGTGCATCGGCAGGGCTTAGCGGCTACACCTTC. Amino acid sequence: CASSRASAGLSGYTF.

As DNA, the CDR3 is TGTGCCATCAAGGGGACAGATTCCTACGAGCAGTACTTC. Its protein is CAIKGTDSYEQYF. The V call is TRBV10-3, the J call TRBJ2-7; 7 bases agree with TRBD1. Germline V gene data show CDR1 as ENHRY and CDR2 as SYGVKD. The CDR3 has 13 residues. The junction had 4 bases not matched to a gene; V was cut back by 7 bases and J by 1 base.

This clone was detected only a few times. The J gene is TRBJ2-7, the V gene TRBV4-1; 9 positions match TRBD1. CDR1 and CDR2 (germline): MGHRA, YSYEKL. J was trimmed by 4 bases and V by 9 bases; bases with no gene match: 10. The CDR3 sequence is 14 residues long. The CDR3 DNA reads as TGCGCCAGTCCCATGGGGGACAGGGAGTACGAGCAGTACTTC. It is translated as CASPMGDREYEQYF.

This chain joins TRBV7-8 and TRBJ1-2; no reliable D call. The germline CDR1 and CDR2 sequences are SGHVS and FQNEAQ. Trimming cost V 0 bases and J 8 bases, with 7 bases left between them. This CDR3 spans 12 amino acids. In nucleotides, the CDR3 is TGTGCCAGCAGCTTAGCTGCCAGCGGCTACACCTTC. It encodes CASSLAASGYTF.

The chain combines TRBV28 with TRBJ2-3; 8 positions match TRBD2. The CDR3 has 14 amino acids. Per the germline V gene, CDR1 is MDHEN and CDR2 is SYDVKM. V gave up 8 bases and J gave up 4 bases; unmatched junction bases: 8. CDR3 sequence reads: CASLRREAADTQYF. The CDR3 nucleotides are TGTGCCAGCCTGAGGCGGGAGGCAGCAGATACGCAGTATTTT.

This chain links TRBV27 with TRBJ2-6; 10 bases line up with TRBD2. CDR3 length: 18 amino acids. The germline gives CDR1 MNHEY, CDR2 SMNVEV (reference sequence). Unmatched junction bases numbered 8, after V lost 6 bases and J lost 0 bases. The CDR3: CASSLRLAGASGANVLTF. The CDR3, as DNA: TGTGCCAGCAGCCTAAGGCTAGCGGGAGCCTCTGGGGCCAACGTCCTGACTTTC.

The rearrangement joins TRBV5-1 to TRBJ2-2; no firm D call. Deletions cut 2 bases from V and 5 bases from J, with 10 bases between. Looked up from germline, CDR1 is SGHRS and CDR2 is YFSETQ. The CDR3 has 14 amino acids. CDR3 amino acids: CASSFWDGTGELFF. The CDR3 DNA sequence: TGCGCCAGCAGCTTCTGGGATGGGACCGGGGAGCTGTTTTTT.

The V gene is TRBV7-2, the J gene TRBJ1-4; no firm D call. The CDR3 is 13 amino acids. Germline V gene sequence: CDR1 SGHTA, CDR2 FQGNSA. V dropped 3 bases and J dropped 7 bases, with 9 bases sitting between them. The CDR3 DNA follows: TGTGCCAGCAGCTTGGACCTACTTGAAAAACTGTTTTTT. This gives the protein CASSLDLLEKLFF. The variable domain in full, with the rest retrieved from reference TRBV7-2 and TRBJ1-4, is GAGVSQSPSNKVTEKGKDVELRCDPISGHTALYWYRQSLGQGLEFLIYFQGNSAPDKSGLPSDRFSAERTGGSVSTLTIQRTQQEDSAVYLCASSLDLLEKLFFGSGTQLSVL.

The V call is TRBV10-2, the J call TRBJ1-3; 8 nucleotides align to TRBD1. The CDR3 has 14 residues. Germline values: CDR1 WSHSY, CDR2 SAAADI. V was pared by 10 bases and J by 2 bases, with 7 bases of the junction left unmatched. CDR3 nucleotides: TGCGCCACCTGGACAGGGAAGGCTGGAAACACCATATATTTT. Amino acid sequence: CATWTGKAGNTIYF.

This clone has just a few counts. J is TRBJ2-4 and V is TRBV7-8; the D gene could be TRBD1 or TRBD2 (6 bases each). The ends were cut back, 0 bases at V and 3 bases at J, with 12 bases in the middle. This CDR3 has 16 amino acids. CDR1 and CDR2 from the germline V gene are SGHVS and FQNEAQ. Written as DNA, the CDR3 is TGTGCCAGCAGCTTAGCGGGCAGGGGAGGCAAAAACATTCAGTACTTC. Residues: CASSLAGRGGKNIQYF.

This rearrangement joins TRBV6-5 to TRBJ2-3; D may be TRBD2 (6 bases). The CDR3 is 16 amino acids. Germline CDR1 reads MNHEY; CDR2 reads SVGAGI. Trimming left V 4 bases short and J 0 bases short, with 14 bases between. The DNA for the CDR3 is TGTGCCAGCAGTTTGCGGGGAGCCACTAGCACAGATACGCAGTATTTT. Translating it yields CASSLRGATSTDTQYF.

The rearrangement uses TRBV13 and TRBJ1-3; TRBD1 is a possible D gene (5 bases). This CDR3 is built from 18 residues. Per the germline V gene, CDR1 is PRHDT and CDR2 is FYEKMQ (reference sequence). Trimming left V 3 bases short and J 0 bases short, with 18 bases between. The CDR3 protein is CASSFFGWGRASGNTIYF. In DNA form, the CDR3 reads TGTGCCAGCAGCTTTTTCGGTTGGGGACGAGCCTCTGGAAACACCATATATTTT.

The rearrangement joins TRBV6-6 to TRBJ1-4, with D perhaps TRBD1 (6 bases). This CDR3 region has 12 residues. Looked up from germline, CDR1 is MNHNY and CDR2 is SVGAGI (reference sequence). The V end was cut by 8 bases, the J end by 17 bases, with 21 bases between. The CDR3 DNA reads TGTGCCAGCGGGAAGACTCGGGACACGTCCTTTTTT. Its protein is CASGKTRDTSFF.

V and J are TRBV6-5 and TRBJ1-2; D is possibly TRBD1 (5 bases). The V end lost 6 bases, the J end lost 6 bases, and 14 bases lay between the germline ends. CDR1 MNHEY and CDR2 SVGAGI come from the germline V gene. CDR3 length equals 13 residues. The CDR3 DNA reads TGTGCCAGCAGGCAGGGCATTCGGAATGGCTACACCTTC. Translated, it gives CASRQGIRNGYTF.

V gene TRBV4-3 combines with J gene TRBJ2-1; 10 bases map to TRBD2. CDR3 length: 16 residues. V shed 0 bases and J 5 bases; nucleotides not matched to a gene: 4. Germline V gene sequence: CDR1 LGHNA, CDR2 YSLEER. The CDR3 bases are TGCGCCAGCAGCCAAGAACTACTAGCGGGAAACAATGAGCAGTTCTTC. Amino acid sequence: CASSQELLAGNNEQFF.

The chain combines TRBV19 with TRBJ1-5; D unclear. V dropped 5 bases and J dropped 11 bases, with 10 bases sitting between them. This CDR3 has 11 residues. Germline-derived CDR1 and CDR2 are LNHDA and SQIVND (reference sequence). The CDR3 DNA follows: TGTGCCAGTAGTGCAACCTTTGCCCAGCATTTT. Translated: CASSATFAQHF.

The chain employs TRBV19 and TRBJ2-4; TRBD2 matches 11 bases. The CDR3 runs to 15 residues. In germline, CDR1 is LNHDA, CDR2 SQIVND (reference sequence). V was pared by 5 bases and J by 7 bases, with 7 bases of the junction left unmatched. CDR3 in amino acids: CASSSATSGKNIQYF. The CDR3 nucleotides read TGTGCCAGTAGTTCAGCGACTAGCGGGAAGAACATTCAGTACTTC.

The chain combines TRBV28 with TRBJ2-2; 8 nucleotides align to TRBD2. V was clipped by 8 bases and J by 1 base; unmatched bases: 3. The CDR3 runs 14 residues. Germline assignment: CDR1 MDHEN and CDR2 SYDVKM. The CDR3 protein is CASARGGNTGELFF. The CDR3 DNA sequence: TGTGCCAGCGCCCGGGGGGGGAACACCGGGGAGCTGTTTTTT. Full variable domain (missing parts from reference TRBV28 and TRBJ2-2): DVKVTQSSRYLVKRTGEKVFLECVQDMDHENMFWYRQDPGLGLRLIYFSYDVKMKEKGDIPEGYSVSREKKERFSLILESASTNQTSMYLCASARGGNTGELFFGEGSRLTVL.

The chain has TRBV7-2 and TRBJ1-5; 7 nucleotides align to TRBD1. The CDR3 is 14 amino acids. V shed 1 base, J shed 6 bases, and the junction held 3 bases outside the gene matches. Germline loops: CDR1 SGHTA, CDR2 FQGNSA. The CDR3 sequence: CASSLDRGSQPQHF. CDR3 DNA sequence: TGTGCCAGCAGCTTAGACAGGGGCAGTCAGCCCCAGCATTTT.

The CDR3 coding sequence is TGTGCCAGCAGTGCACAGAAACTAGCCAAAAACATTCAGTACTTC. It is translated as CASSAQKLAKNIQYF. The rearrangement uses TRBV2 and TRBJ2-4; D is unresolved. The CDR3 length is 15 residues. V lost 4 bases, J lost 0 bases, and 10 bases lay in between. Germline-derived CDR1 and CDR2 are SNHLY and FYNNEI.